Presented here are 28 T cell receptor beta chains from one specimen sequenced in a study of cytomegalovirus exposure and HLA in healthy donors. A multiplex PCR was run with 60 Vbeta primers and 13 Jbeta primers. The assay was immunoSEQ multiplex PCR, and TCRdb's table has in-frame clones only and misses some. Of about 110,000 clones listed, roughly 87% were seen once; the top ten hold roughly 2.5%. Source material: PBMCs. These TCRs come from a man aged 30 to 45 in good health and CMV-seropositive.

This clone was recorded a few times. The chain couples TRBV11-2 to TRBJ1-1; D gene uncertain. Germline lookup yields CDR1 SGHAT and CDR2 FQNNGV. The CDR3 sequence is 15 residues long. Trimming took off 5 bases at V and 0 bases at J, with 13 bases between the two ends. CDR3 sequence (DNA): TGTGCCAGCAGCGCTCGACAAATCATGAACACTGAAGCTTTCTTT. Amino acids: CASSARQIMNTEAFF.

The CDR3 sequence is CTSSLRWTSEGPSPLYNEQFF. DNA of the CDR3: TGCACCAGCAGCCTCCGCTGGACTAGCGAGGGGCCTTCCCCCCTGTACAATGAGCAGTTCTTC. This chain uses TRBV1 with TRBJ2-1; TRBD2 is taken as the D call from the table, unchecked against the DNA. TRBV1 is assigned pseudogene status. The CDR3 spans 21 residues.

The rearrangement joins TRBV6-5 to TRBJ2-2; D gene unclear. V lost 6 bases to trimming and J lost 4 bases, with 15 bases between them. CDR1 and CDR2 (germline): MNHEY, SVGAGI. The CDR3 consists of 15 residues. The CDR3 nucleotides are TGTGCCAGCAGCCAAAAGACACGCACCACCGGGGAGCTGTTTTTT. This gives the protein CASSQKTRTTGELFF.

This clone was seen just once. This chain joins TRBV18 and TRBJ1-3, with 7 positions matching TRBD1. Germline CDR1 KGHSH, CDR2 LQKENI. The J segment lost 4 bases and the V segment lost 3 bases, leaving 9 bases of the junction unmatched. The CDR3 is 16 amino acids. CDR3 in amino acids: CASSPPTGKAGNTIYF. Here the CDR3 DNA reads TGTGCCAGCTCACCCCCGACAGGGAAAGCCGGAAACACCATATATTTT.

CDR3: CASSLSGWSERGPTDTQYF. The CDR3 nucleotides read TGTGCCAGCAGCTTAAGTGGGTGGTCGGAGCGGGGGCCGACAGATACGCAGTATTTT. The chain has TRBV7-8 and TRBJ2-3; 8 positions match TRBD2. The CDR3 extends over 19 amino acids. CDR1 and CDR2 from the germline V gene are SGHVS and FQNEAQ. Trimming took 2 bases from V and 3 from J; bases not matched to a gene: 16.

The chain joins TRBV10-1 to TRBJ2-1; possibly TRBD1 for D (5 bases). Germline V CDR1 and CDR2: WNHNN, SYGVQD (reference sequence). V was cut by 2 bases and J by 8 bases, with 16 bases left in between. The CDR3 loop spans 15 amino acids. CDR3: CASSERGLPGDEQFF. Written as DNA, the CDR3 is TGCGCCAGCAGTGAGAGGGGTCTACCTGGCGATGAGCAGTTCTTC.

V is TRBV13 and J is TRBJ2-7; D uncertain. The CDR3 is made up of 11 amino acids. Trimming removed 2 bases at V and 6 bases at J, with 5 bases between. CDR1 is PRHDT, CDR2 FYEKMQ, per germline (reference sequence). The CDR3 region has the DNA TGTGCCAGCAGCTTAAGGAGCGAGCAGTACTTC. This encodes CASSLRSEQYF. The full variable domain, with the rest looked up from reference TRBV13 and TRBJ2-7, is AAGVIQSPRHLIKEKRETATLKCYPIPRHDTVYWYQQGPGQDPQFLISFYEKMQSDKGSIPDRFSAQQFSDYHSELNMSSLELGDSALYFCASSLRSEQYFGPGTRLTVT.

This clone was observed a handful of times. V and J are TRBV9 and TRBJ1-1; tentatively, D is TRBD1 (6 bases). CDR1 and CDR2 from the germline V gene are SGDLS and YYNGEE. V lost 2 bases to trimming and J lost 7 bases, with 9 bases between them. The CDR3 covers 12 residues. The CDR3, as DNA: TGTGCCAGCAGCGTGGTCAGGGGTGAAGCTTTCTTT. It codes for CASSVVRGEAFF.

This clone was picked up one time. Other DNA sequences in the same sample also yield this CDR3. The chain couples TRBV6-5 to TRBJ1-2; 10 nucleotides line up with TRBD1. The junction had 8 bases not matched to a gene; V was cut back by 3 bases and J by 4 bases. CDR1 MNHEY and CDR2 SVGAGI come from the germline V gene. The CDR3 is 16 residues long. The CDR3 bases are TGTGCCAGCAGTTATATCCGGACAGGGGGTGGCTATGGCTACACCTTC. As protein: CASSYIRTGGGYGYTF.

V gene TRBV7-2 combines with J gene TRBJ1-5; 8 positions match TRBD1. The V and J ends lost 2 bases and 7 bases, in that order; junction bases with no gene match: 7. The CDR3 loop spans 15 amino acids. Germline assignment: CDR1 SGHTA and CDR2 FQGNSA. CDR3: CASSLIYRGDQPQHF. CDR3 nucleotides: TGTGCCAGCAGCTTAATTTACAGGGGGGACCAGCCCCAGCATTTT.

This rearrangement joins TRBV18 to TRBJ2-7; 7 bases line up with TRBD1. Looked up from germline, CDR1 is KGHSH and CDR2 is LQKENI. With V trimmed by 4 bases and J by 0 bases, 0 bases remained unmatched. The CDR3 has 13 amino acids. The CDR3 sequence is CASSRDSSYEQYF. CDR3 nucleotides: TGTGCCAGCTCACGGGACAGCTCCTACGAGCAGTACTTC.

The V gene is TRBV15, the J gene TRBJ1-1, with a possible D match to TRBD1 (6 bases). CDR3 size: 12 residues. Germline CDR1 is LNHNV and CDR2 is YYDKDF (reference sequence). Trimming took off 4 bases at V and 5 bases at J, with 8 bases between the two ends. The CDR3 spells CATSNRDTEAFF. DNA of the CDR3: TGTGCCACCAGCAACAGGGATACTGAAGCTTTCTTT.

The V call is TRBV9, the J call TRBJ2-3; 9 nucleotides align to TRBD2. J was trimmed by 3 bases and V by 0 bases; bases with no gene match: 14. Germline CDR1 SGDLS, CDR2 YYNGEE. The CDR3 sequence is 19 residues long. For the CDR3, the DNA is TGTGCCAGCAGCGTAGGCATTCAGGTGGGCGGGGGGGTAACAGATACGCAGTATTTT. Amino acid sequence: CASSVGIQVGGGVTDTQYF.

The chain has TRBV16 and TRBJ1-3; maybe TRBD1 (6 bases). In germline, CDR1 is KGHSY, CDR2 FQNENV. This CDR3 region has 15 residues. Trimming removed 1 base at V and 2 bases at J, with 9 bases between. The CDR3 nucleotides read TGTGCCAGCAGCCAATTGGGGGGGCCTGGAAACACCATATATTTT. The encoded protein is CASSQLGGPGNTIYF.

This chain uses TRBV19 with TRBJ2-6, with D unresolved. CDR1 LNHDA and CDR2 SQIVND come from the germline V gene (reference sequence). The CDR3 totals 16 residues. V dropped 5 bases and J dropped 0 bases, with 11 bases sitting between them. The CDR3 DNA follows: TGTGCCAGTAGTCCGACCCCGGGCTCTGGGGCCAACGTCCTGACTTTC. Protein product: CASSPTPGSGANVLTF.

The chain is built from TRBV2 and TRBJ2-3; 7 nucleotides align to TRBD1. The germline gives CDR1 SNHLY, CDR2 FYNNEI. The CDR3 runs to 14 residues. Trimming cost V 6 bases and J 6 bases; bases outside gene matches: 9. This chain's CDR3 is CASSRQGIEDTQYF. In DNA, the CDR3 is TGTGCCAGCAGCAGACAGGGAATAGAGGATACGCAGTATTTT.

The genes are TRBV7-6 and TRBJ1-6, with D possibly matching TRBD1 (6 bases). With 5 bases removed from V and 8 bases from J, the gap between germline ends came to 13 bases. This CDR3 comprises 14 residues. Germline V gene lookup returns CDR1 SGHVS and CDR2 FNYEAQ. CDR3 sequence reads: CASSEDRVYSPLHF. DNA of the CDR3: TGTGCCAGCAGCGAGGACAGAGTGTATTCACCCCTCCACTTT.

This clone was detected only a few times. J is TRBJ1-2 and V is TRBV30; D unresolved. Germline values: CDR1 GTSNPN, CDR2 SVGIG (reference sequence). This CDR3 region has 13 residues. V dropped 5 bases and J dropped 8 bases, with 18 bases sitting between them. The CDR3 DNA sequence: TGTGCCTGGGGACCGGGAGGGTCAAGAGGCTACACCTTC. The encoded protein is CAWGPGGSRGYTF.

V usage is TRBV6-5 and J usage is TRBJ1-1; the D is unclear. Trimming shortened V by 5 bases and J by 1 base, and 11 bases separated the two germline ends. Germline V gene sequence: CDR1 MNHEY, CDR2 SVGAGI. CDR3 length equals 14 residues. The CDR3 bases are TGTGCCAGCAGTCCAAATAGAAGGAACACTGAAGCTTTCTTT. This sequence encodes CASSPNRRNTEAFF.

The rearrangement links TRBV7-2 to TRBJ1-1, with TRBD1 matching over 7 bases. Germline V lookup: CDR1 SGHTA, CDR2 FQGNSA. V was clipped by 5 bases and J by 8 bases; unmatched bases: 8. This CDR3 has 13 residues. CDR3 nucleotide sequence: TGTGCCAGCAGCCCACGACAGGGATCGGAAGCTTTCTTT. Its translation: CASSPRQGSEAFF.

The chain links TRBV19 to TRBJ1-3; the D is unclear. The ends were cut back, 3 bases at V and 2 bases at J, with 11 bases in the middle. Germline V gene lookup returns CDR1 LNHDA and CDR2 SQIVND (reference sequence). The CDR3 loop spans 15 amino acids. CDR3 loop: CASSMWQAAGNTIYF. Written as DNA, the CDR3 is TGTGCCAGTAGTATGTGGCAGGCTGCTGGAAACACCATATATTTT. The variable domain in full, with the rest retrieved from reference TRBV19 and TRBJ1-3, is DGGITQSPKYLFRKEGQNVTLSCEQNLNHDAMYWYRQDPGQGLRLIYYSQIVNDFQKGDIAEGYSVSREKKESFPLTVTSAQKNPTAFYLCASSMWQAAGNTIYFGEGSWLTVV.

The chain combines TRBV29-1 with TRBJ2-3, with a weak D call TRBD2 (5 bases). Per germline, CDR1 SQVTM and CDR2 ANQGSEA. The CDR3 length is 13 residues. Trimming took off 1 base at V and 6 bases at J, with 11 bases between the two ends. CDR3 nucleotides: TGCAGCGTTGAAGTGGCGGGTTCGGATACGCAGTATTTT. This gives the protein CSVEVAGSDTQYF.

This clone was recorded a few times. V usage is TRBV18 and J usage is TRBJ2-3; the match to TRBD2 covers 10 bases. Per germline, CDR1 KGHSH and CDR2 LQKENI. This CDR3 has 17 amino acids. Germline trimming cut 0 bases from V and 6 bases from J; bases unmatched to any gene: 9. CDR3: CASSPPGLASSRDTQYF. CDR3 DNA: TGTGCCAGCTCACCACCGGGACTAGCGTCCTCAAGGGATACGCAGTATTTT. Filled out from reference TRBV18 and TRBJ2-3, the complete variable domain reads NAGVMQNPRHLVRRRGQEARLRCSPMKGHSHVYWYRQLPEEGLKFMVYLQKENIIDESGMPKERFSAEFPKEGPSILRIQQVVRGDSAAYFCASSPPGLASSRDTQYFGPGTRLTVL.

The CDR3 loop is CASSLGGPLTEAFF. The CDR3, as DNA: TGTGCCAGCAGCCTGGGGGGGCCACTCACTGAAGCTTTCTTT. This chain uses TRBV9 with TRBJ1-1; a weak D match, TRBD1 (6 bases). The germline V gene encodes CDR1 SGDLS and CDR2 YYNGEE. V lost 4 bases to trimming and J lost 4 bases, with 14 bases between them. This CDR3 has 14 residues.

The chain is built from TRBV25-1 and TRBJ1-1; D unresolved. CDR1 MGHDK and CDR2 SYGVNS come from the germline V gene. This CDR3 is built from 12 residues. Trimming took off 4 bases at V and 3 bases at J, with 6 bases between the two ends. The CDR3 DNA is TGTGCCAGCAGTGGCCAGGACACTGAAGCTTTCTTT. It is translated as CASSGQDTEAFF.

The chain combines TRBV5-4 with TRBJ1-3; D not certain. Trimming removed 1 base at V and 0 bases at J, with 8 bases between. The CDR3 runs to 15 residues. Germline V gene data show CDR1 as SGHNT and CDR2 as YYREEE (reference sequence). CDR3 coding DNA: TGTGCCAGCAGCTTGCGGGTCGCCTCTGGAAACACCATATATTTT. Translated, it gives CASSLRVASGNTIYF.

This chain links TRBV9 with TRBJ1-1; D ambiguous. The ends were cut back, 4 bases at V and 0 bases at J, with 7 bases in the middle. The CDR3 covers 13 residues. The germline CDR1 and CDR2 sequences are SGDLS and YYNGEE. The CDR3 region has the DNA TGTGCCAGCAGCTTCAACATGAACACTGAAGCTTTCTTT. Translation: CASSFNMNTEAFF.

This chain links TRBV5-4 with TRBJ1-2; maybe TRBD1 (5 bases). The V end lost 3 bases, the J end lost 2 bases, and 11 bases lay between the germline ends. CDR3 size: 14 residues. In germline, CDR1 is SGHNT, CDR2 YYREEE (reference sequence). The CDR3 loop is CASSSQGQNYGYTF. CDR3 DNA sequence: TGTGCCAGCAGCTCTCAGGGTCAAAACTATGGCTACACCTTC.